A selection of T cell receptor beta chains follows, all from one sample in a study of blood T cells in healthy people across ages. TCRdb re-called the 5' RACE reads with MiXCR, one entry per CDR3 protein. The data hold around 1.7 million distinct CDR3 sequences, with 28% observed a single time. Sequencing input: blood. Source of these receptors: a woman in her twenties or thirties in good health. CDR3s include the opening cysteine and the closing phenylalanine or tryptophan. A D gene is named only where the DNA matches it firmly. A row's size may be missing; if present it is once, few, many or a size class.

TRBD2,-,TRBJ2-3,TRBV14,TGTGCCAGCAGCCCAGCGACAACTAGCGGGACAGATACGCAGTATTTT,CASSPATTSGTDTQYF
TRBD2,-,TRBJ2-5,TRBV20-1,TGCAGTGCTAGCGGGGGGGCCTGGGAGACCCAGTACTTC,CSASGGAWETQYF
-,many,TRBJ2-7,TRBV7-9,TGTGCCAGCAGCTCCGGACAGATTTACGAGCAGTACTTC,CASSSGQIYEQYF
TRBD1,-,TRBJ1-4,TRBV4-1,TGCGCCAGCAGCCAAATCGGGACAGGGGTTGAAAAACTGTTTTTT,CASSQIGTGVEKLFF
TRBD1,-,TRBJ1-6,TRBV6-5,TGTGCCAGCAGTTGGAACAGGGGTAATTCACCCCTCCACTTT,CASSWNRGNSPLHF
TRBD2,-,TRBJ2-1,TRBV29-1,TGCAGCGTCGGGGGGGGAACGTCCTACAATGAGCAGTTCTTC,CSVGGGTSYNEQFF
-,few,TRBJ1-6,TRBV7-6,TGTGCCAGCAGCCGTACCCACGACTCCCATAATTCACCCCTCCACTTT,CASSRTHDSHNSPLHF
-,many,TRBJ2-7,TRBV29-1,TGCAGCGTTGAATCTTCGGTTTTGGACGAGCAGTACTTC,CSVESSVLDEQYF
TRBD1,once,TRBJ1-2,TRBV20-1,TGCAGTGCTACGGGACAGGGGCCTTCATTTAACTATGGCTACACCTTC,CSATGQGPSFNYGYTF
-,few,TRBJ2-5,TRBV5-6,TGCGCCAGCCGACAGGGGCGGACTAGCGCCGAAGAGACCCAGTACTTC,CASRQGRTSAEETQYF
TRBD2,few,TRBJ2-1,TRBV5-1,TGCGCCAGCAGCGCGACGACTAGCGGGGGAATGGGATCCTACAATGAGCAGTTCTTC,CASSATTSGGMGSYNEQFF
-,-,TRBJ2-2,TRBV19,TGTGCCAGTAGGGTCCGAGACGGGGAGCTGTTTTTT,CASRVRDGELFF
-,-,TRBJ2-7,TRBV27,TGTGCCAACAGCCAGGTAGCCAGGAAGGGGTCCGAGCAGTACTTC,CANSQVARKGSEQYF